This T cell receptor beta chain was observed in a study of T cell clones after liver transplantation. Profiling relied on immunoSEQ multiplex PCR, and the TCRdb table lists in-frame clones only, not all of them. The table shows around 100,000 clones, with about 88% occurring only once. The CDR3 spans 16 residues. With 5 bases removed from V and 7 bases from J, the gap between germline ends came to 24 bases. CDR1 and CDR2 (germline): SGHAT, FQDESV (reference sequence). As to this clone: Its antigen remains unidentified.

Study-wide results and limits: A significant post-transplant drop in circulating graft-donor-reactive CD4 TCRbeta sequences occurred in most of the 8 subjects. A larger donor-reactive than third-party decline suggested partial antigen-specific deletion.

This receptor was obtained from a human patient who received a liver transplant. Part of the T cells may come from the graft donor. Sequencing used CD4+ T cells from blood, obtained approximately 4 years after liver transplant. The chain carries TRBV11-1 and TRBJ2-7; perhaps TRBD1 as D (6 bases). The DNA for the CDR3 is TGTGCCAGCAGCGCCAACCGGGACACCAAAAAGTATGAGCAGTACTTC. It codes for CASSANRDTKKYEQYF.